This T cell receptor (beta chain) originates from a study of T-cell memory formation after mild COVID-19. Across the study: Largely, TCR clusters stayed within a single donor.

The germline CDR1 and CDR2 sequences are SSHAT and FNYEAQ (reference sequence). The CDR3 totals 15 residues. This clonotype has just a few counts. The junction differs from germline at one of its ends, possibly a read error. 5'RACE primed from the constant segment yielded TCR alpha and TCR beta cDNA libraries bearing sample barcodes and UMIs. TCRdb re-called the 5' RACE reads through MiXCR, storing one row per CDR3 protein. The data hold around 130,000 distinct CDR3 sequences, with around 15% observed a single time. The chain is built from TRBV7-7 and TRBJ2-1; 9 nucleotides agree with TRBD2. The source of this sequence is an adult woman who had mild COVID-19 (a few samples of this study predate the infection). Cell type and time point are not known. The sample consisted of PBMCs or a T cell subset sorted from them (not recorded which). The CDR3 here is CASSLVLAGHNEQFF. The CDR3, as DNA: TGTGCTAGCAGCTTAGTACTAGCGGGCCACAATGAGCAGTTCTTC.